This T cell receptor (beta chain) was obtained from a study of blood T cell repertoires in COVID-19 (dated by TCRdb to about 2020). In terms of the full investigation: The collaborator samples originated in the United States, Italy and Spain and spanned the acute and convalescent phases of COVID-19. The material from the prospective study consisted of cDNA or gDNA derived from T cells, B-cell-depleted T cells, or PBMCs. Deeply sampled blood TCRbeta repertoires from subjects exposed to, actively infected with, or recovered from COVID-19 were included in the dataset. The repertoires were released in a freely available public database meant as a resource for research on the immune response to SARS-CoV-2. Samples came from the ongoing ImmuneRACE study (first 160 participants) plus 1,254 subjects from 6 global collaborators. The sample metadata nearly always contained a de-identified subject ID, COVID-19 status, age in years and sex. Where HLA class I and class II types were available, the types were taken from metadata supplied by the sample provider, not from assay-based typing. General conclusions and limits of the study: Clinical and demographic metadata were provided uncurated, with the amount varying by source and participant.

V sheds 2 bases and J sheds 4 bases, leaving 17 bases between their ends. The CDR3 sequence holds 16 residues, the cysteine and phenylalanine included. CDR3 DNA only is kept here, 48 bases in frame from base 1. According to the germline V gene, CDR1 reads MNHNS and CDR2 reads SASEGT. TCRbeta CDR3 regions were amplified from genomic DNA using the immunoSEQ Assay, a bias-controlled multiplex PCR. In the original analysis: The number of nucleated cells in each sample was estimated from the amplification of reference gene primers within the assay. Sequence reads were collapsed and filtered to measure the absolute abundance of every unique TCRbeta CDR3 rearrangement. For each sample, productive Simpson clonality was calculated by taking the square root of Simpson's diversity index across productive rearrangements. The immuneACCESS repertoire file appears here via TCRdb, limited to in-frame rearrangements. These files lack a portion of the clones; in checked studies, under half of the deficit traces to unresolved V genes, and the cause of the others is not known. The V and J calls and clone size were taken over from that table, and D and trimming were inferred from the DNA. This sample has around 200,000 clones in its table, and about 87% of those were observed once. The ten largest clones represent roughly 2.5% of the sample.

Regarding this clone: Its antigen is currently not known. Nothing much larger sits one base from this clone, and base qualities are not available.

Each collaborating institution followed its own protocols to collect whole blood in K2EDTA tubes. For TCRbeta analysis, collaborators shipped samples as frozen whole blood, isolated PBMCs, or DNA extracted from either of those sample types. Sequencing was carried out using peripheral blood. This sequence was found in a man aged 40-49 years with active or convalescent COVID-19. This chain joins TRBV6-1 to TRBJ1-2; perhaps TRBD1 is the D gene, with 5 bases matching. The CDR3 protein: CASSENRQTRSYGYTF. The sequence in DNA is TGTGCCAGCAGTGAAAATCGACAGACCCGGAGCTATGGCTACACCTTC.